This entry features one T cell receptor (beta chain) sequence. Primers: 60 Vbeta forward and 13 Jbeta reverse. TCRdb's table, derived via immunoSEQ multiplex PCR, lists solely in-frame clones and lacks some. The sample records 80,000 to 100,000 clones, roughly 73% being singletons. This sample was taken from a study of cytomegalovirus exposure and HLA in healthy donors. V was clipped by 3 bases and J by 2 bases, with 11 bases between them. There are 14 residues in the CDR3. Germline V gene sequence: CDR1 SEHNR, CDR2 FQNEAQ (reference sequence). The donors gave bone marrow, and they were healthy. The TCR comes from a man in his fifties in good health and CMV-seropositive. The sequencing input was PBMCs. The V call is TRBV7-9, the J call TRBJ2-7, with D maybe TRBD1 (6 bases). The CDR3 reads CASSLGAGPYEQYF. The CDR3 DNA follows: TGTGCCAGCAGCTTGGGGGCAGGGCCCTACGAGCAGTACTTC. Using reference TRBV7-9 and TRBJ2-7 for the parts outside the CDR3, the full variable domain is DTGVSQNPRHKITKRGQNVTFRCDPISEHNRLYWYRQTLGQGPEFLTYFQNEAQLEKSRLLSDRFSAERPKGSFSTLEIQRTEQGDSAMYLCASSLGAGPYEQYFGPGTRLTVT.